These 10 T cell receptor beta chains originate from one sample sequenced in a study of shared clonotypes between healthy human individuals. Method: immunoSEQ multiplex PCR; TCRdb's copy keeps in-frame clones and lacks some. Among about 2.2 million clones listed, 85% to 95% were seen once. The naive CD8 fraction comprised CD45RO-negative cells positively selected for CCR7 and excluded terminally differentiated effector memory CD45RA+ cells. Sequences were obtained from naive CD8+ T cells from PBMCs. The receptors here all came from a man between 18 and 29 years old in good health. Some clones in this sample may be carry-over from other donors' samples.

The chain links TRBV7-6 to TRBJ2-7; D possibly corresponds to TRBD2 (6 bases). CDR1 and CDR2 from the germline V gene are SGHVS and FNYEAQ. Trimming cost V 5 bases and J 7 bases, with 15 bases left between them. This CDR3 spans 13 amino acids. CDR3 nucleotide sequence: TGTGCCAGCAGCCACGGGACTCGAGCAGAGCAGTACTTC. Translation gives CASSHGTRAEQYF.

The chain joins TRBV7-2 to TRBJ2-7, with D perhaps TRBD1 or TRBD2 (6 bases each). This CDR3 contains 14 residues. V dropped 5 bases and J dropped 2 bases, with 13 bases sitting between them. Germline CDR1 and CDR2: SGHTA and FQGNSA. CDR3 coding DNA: TGTGCCAGCAGCCCGGGTGGGGGGCCCTACGAGCAGTACTTC. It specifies CASSPGGGPYEQYF. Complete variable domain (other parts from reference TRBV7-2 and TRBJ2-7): GAGVSQSPSNKVTEKGKDVELRCDPISGHTALYWYRQSLGQGLEFLIYFQGNSAPDKSGLPSDRFSAERTGGSVSTLTIQRTQQEDSAVYLCASSPGGGPYEQYFGPGTRLTVT.

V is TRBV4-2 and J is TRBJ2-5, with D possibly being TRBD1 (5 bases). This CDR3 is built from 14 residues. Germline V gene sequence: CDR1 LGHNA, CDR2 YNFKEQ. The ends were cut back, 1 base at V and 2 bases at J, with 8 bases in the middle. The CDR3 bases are TGTGCCAGCAGCCAAGGTTCAGGGCAAGAGACCCAGTACTTC. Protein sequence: CASSQGSGQETQYF.

The CDR3 DNA reads as TGTGCCATCAGTGAGTCCGCCCGGGCAGGGGGCCGTGAAGCTTTCTTT. Encoded protein: CAISESARAGGREAFF. The chain couples TRBV10-3 to TRBJ1-1; 8 bases map to TRBD1. The CDR3 totals 16 residues. The junction had 10 bases not matched to a gene; V was cut back by 0 bases and J by 7 bases. Germline V CDR1 and CDR2: ENHRY, SYGVKD.

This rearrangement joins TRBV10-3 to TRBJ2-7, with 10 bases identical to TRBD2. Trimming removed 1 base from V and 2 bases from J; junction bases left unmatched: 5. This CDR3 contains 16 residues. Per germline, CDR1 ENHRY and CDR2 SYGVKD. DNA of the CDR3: TGTGCCATCAGTGAGTGGGCTAGCGGGAGACCCTACGAGCAGTACTTC. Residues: CAISEWASGRPYEQYF.

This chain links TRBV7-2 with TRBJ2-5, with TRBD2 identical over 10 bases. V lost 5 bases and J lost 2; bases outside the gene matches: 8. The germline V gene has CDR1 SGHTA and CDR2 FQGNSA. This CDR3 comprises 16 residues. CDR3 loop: CASSLLAGAEQETQYF. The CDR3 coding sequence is TGTGCCAGCAGCCTTCTAGCGGGAGCGGAGCAAGAGACCCAGTACTTC.

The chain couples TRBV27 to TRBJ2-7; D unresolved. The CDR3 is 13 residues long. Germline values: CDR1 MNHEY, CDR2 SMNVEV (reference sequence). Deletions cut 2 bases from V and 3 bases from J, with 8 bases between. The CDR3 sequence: CASSLRPIYEQYF. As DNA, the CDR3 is TGTGCCAGCAGTTTACGGCCGATCTACGAGCAGTACTTC.

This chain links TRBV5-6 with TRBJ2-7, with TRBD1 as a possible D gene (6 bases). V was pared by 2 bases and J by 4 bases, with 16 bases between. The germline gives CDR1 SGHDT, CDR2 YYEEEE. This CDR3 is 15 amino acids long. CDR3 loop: CASSFLTGNPYEQYF. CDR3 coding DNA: TGTGCCAGCAGCTTTCTGACAGGTAACCCTTACGAGCAGTACTTC.

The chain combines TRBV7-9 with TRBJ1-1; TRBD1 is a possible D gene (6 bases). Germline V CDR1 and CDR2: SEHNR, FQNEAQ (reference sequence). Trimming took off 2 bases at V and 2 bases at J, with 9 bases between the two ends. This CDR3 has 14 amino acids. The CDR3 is CASSLRTVNTEAFF. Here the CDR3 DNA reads TGTGCCAGCAGCTTAAGGACAGTTAACACTGAAGCTTTCTTT. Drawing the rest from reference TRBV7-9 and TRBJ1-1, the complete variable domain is DTGVSQNPRHKITKRGQNVTFRCDPISEHNRLYWYRQTLGQGPEFLTYFQNEAQLEKSRLLSDRFSAERPKGSFSTLEIQRTEQGDSAMYLCASSLRTVNTEAFFGQGTRLTVV.

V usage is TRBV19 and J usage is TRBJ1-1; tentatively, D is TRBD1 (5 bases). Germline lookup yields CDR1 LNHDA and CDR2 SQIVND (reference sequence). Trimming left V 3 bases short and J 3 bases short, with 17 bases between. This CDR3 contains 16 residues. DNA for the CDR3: TGTGCCAGTAGTATTCCCCGTGAGGGGCCGGACACTGAAGCTTTCTTT. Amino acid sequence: CASSIPREGPDTEAFF.